One sample yielded the 4 T cell receptor beta chains listed below, sequenced in a study of STAT5B mutations in CD4+ large granular lymphocyte leukemia. Measured with immunoSEQ multiplex PCR; TCRdb has only the in-frame clones, and not every one. The sample records 40,000 to 55,000 clones, 80% to 85% being singletons. The sequencing input was CD4+ T cells from blood buffy coats. The receptors derive from a human donor in good health.

This chain joins TRBV6-4 and TRBJ2-2; D call uncertain. The V gene's germline CDR1 is MRHNA and CDR2 SNTAGT. The CDR3 extends over 13 amino acids. Trimming pared 2 bases from V and 1 base from J, leaving 2 bases between. For the CDR3, the DNA is TGTGCCAGCAGTGACCGGAACACCGGGGAGCTGTTTTTT. It specifies CASSDRNTGELFF.

This chain uses TRBV11-3 with TRBJ2-3; 11 positions match TRBD2. V gave up 5 bases and J gave up 0 bases; unmatched junction bases: 10. The CDR3 has 18 residues. Germline V gene lookup returns CDR1 SGHNT and CDR2 YENEEA. CDR3 bases: TGTGCCAGCAGCCTGACCGGGACTAGCGGTGCTAGCACAGATACGCAGTATTTT. Residues: CASSLTGTSGASTDTQYF.

The CDR3: CASSLAGDTGELFF. Here the CDR3 DNA reads TGCGCCAGCAGCTTGGCCGGGGACACCGGGGAGCTGTTTTTT. The chain is built from TRBV5-1 and TRBJ2-2; D is perhaps TRBD2 (5 bases). This CDR3 is 14 amino acids long. Trimming pared 0 bases from V and 3 bases from J, leaving 6 bases between. Looked up from germline, CDR1 is SGHRS and CDR2 is YFSETQ.

The V call is TRBV7-3, the J call TRBJ2-7, with TRBD2 matching over 9 bases. The CDR3 totals 13 residues. V dropped 4 bases and J dropped 3; count of bases not matched to a gene: 1. CDR1 is SGHTA and CDR2 is FQGTGA in the germline V gene. CDR3 sequence reads: CASSSAGGYEQYF. DNA of the CDR3: TGTGCCAGCAGCTCAGCGGGGGGCTACGAGCAGTACTTC. Supplemented by reference TRBV7-3 and TRBJ2-7, the full variable domain reads GAGVSQTPSNKVTEKGKYVELRCDPISGHTALYWYRQSLGQGPEFLIYFQGTGAADDSGLPNDRFFAVRPEGSVSTLKIQRTERGDSAVYLCASSSAGGYEQYFGPGTRLTVT.